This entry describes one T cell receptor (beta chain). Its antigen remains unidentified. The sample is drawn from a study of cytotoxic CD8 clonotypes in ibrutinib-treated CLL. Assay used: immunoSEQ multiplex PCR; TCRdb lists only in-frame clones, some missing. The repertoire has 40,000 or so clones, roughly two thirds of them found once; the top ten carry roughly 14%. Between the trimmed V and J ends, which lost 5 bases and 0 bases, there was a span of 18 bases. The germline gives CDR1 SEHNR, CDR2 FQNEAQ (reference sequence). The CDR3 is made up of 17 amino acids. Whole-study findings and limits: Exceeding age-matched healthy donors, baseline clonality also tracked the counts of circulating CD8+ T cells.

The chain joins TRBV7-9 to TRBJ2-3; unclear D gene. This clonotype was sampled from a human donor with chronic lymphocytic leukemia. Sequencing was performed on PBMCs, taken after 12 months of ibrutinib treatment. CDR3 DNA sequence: TGTGCCAGCAGCCTCACCCAGTCCTCCGCTAGCACAGATACGCAGTATTTT. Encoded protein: CASSLTQSSASTDTQYF.